The 15 T cell receptor beta chains reported below all come from one sample, sequenced in a study of blood T cell repertoires in COVID-19. Sequencing was performed with immunoSEQ multiplex PCR; in TCRdb, only in-frame clones are kept and a portion is missing. The table records some 31,000 clones, around 90% of them present only once. The specimen was peripheral blood. The receptors stem from a man in his forties or fifties with active COVID-19.

The chain carries TRBV5-6 and TRBJ2-5; TRBD1 might be the D (6 bases). Looked up from germline, CDR1 is SGHDT and CDR2 is YYEEEE. V lost 4 bases and J 1 base, leaving 11 bases between the germline ends. The length of the CDR3 is 14 residues. The CDR3 here is CASSRTGTQETQYF. The CDR3 DNA reads TGTGCCAGCAGCCGAACAGGGACCCAAGAGACCCAGTACTTC.

The chain carries TRBV3-1 (or the pseudogene TRBV3-2) and TRBJ2-1; 9 nucleotides align to TRBD2. With 4 bases clipped from V and 3 bases from J, the junction kept 4 bases outside the gene matches. The germline CDR1 and CDR2 sequences are LGHDT and YNNKEL (reference sequence). This CDR3 contains 15 residues. The CDR3 DNA reads TGTGCCAGCAGCCCCCAGCGGGGGGACTACAATGAGCAGTTCTTC. Translating gives CASSPQRGDYNEQFF.

This chain links TRBV5-1 with TRBJ2-1; 11 nucleotides agree with TRBD2. V dropped 5 bases and J dropped 4; count of bases not matched to a gene: 11. Germline V gives CDR1 SGHRS, CDR2 YFSETQ. CDR3 length: 17 amino acids. CDR3 amino acids: CASRNEPGLAVYNEQFF. CDR3 DNA: TGCGCCAGCAGGAACGAACCGGGACTAGCGGTGTACAATGAGCAGTTCTTC.

This rearrangement joins TRBV20-1 to TRBJ2-3, with 10 bases aligning to TRBD2. The CDR3 has 15 amino acids. CDR1 DFQATT and CDR2 SNEGSKA come from the germline V gene (reference sequence). Trimming took 3 bases from V and 6 from J; bases not matched to a gene: 9. Written as DNA, the CDR3 is TGCAGTGCTAGTTCCCTAGCGGGGGCCCTGGATACGCAGTATTTT. It encodes CSASSLAGALDTQYF.

This sequence joins TRBV4-1 and TRBJ2-5, with 7 bases that match TRBD2. Trimming at V came to 1 base and at J to 0 bases, leaving 5 bases not matched to a gene. The CDR3 covers 16 residues. CDR1 and CDR2 (germline): MGHRA, YSYEKL. This CDR3 reads CASSQAASGYQETQYF. The CDR3 DNA sequence: TGCGCCAGCAGCCAAGCGGCTAGCGGATACCAAGAGACCCAGTACTTC.

The rearrangement uses TRBV2 and TRBJ2-1, with TRBD2 matching over 7 bases. With V trimmed by 6 bases and J by 8 bases, 13 bases remained unmatched. In germline, CDR1 is SNHLY, CDR2 FYNNEI. The CDR3 runs to 15 residues. CDR3 in DNA: TGTGCCAGCAGGGGACGGACTAGTTCCTATGATGAGCAGTTCTTC. Amino acids: CASRGRTSSYDEQFF. The full variable domain, rest sourced from reference TRBV2 and TRBJ2-1, is EPEVTQTPSHQVTQMGQEVILRCVPISNHLYFYWYRQILGQKVEFLVSFYNNEISEKSEIFDDQFSVERPDGSNFTLKIRSTKLEDSAMYFCASRGRTSSYDEQFFGPGTRLTVL.

The chain combines TRBV27 with TRBJ2-5; TRBD2 matches 8 bases. This CDR3 spans 16 amino acids. CDR1 is MNHEY, CDR2 SMNVEV, per germline (reference sequence). V shed 10 bases and J 1 base; nucleotides not matched to a gene: 14. The CDR3 sequence is CATQRKSGSFQETQYF. Here the CDR3 DNA reads TGTGCCACCCAGCGGAAAAGCGGGAGTTTCCAAGAGACCCAGTACTTC.

This clone showed up just once. The V and J genes are TRBV15 and TRBJ1-4, with unresolved D. Trimming stripped 4 bases from V and 0 bases from J, with 6 bases between. The CDR3 extends over 14 amino acids. Germline loops: CDR1 LNHNV, CDR2 YYDKDF (reference sequence). CDR3 region: CATSTGPTNEKLFF. The DNA for the CDR3 is TGTGCCACCAGCACCGGTCCAACTAATGAAAAACTGTTTTTT. Full variable domain (remainder filled in from reference TRBV15 and TRBJ1-4): DAMVIQNPRYQVTQFGKPVTLSCSQTLNHNVMYWYQQKSSQAPKLLFHYYDKDFNNEADTPDNFQSRRPNTSFCFLDIRSPGLGDTAMYLCATSTGPTNEKLFFGSGTQLSVL.

This clone was seen once. The chain links TRBV7-2 to TRBJ2-5; D possibly corresponds to TRBD1 (6 bases). Germline CDR1 reads SGHTA; CDR2 reads FQGNSA. The V end lost 6 bases, the J end lost 5 bases, and 13 bases lay between the germline ends. The CDR3 length is 13 residues. The CDR3 DNA follows: TGTGCCAGCAGAGGGACAATTACCGAGACCCAGTACTTC. This sequence encodes CASRGTITETQYF.

Here the CDR3 DNA reads TGTGCCAGCAGGACAGGAATCTCTGGAAACACCATATATTTT. Amino acid sequence: CASRTGISGNTIYF. The V call is TRBV6-5, the J call TRBJ1-3, with a tentative D call TRBD1 (6 bases). The germline V gene encodes CDR1 MNHEY and CDR2 SVGAGI. V shed 6 bases and J shed 0 bases, with 9 bases lying between them. There are 14 residues in the CDR3.

The rearrangement joins TRBV11-2 to TRBJ1-2; 9 nucleotides agree with TRBD1. Unmatched junction bases numbered 6, after V lost 5 bases and J lost 8 bases. This CDR3 is 13 amino acids long. In germline, CDR1 is SGHAT, CDR2 FQNNGV. CDR3 residues: CASSIQGARGYTF. CDR3 in DNA: TGTGCCAGCAGCATACAGGGGGCGCGGGGCTACACCTTC.

The chain couples TRBV6-5 to TRBJ1-1; TRBD1 is a possible D gene (5 bases). Per germline, CDR1 MNHEY and CDR2 SVGAGI. The CDR3 extends over 15 amino acids. Trimming removed 1 base at V and 4 bases at J, with 13 bases between. The CDR3 loop is CASSYFLGRATEAFF. In DNA form, the CDR3 reads TGTGCCAGCAGTTACTTCCTGGGCAGGGCCACTGAAGCTTTCTTT.

The genes are TRBV7-9 and TRBJ2-7; possible D gene TRBD2, 6 bases. The V and J ends lost 3 bases and 5 bases respectively, with 17 bases between them. This CDR3 is 15 amino acids long. Per germline, CDR1 SEHNR and CDR2 FQNEAQ (reference sequence). CDR3 region: CASSLGGRGWDEQYF. For the CDR3, the DNA is TGTGCCAGCAGCTTGGGGGGAAGGGGATGGGACGAGCAGTACTTC.

The count of this clone is one. The CDR3 region has the DNA TGTGCCAGCAGTGACAGAAGCAATCAGCCCCAGCATTTT. The encoded protein is CASSDRSNQPQHF. The chain recombines TRBV6-1 with TRBJ1-5; D is undetermined. The V and J ends lost 3 bases and 1 base respectively, with 4 bases between them. In germline, CDR1 is MNHNS, CDR2 SASEGT. The CDR3 loop spans 13 amino acids.

Only one count was recorded for this clone. V is TRBV5-1 and J is TRBJ1-4; TRBD1 matches at 11 bases. Germline loops: CDR1 SGHRS, CDR2 YFSETQ. This CDR3 has 14 amino acids. Trimming removed 3 bases from V and 7 bases from J; junction bases left unmatched: 2. The chain's CDR3 is CASSWTGGSEKLFF. CDR3 DNA sequence: TGCGCCAGCAGCTGGACAGGGGGCAGTGAAAAACTGTTTTTT. Supplemented by reference TRBV5-1 and TRBJ1-4, the full variable domain reads KAGVTQTPRYLIKTRGQQVTLSCSPISGHRSVSWYQQTPGQGLQFLFEYFSETQRNKGNFPGRFSGRQFSNSRSEMNVSTLELGDSALYLCASSWTGGSEKLFFGSGTQLSVL.